This TCR beta chain comes out of a study of PD-1 blockade in classical Hodgkin lymphoma (TCRdb year 2020). In the study overall: Nivolumab dosing was 3 mg/kg intravenously every 2 weeks, continuing until either disease progression or unacceptable toxicity. The study used TCR beta sequencing and CyTOF to define a peripheral blood immune signature of response to PD-1 blockade in classical Hodgkin lymphoma. Study-wide conclusions, independent of this receptor: Baseline TCR diversity was reported as lower in newly diagnosed patients than in healthy donors, and lower still in relapsed/refractory patients. The study covered only a single clinical trial cohort, and the causes of the repertoire differences, possibly disease activity or prior therapy, were still not defined. By C4D1, a significant rise was seen in CD4+ TCR diversity but not in CD8+ TCR diversity (p=0.0027 vs p=0.16), and the rise was most apparent among complete responders (p=0.02). Baseline diversity similar to that of newly diagnosed patients was observed in trial patients achieving complete response, whereas significantly lower diversity was observed in partial responders and progressors. Diversity was lower in patients who began nivolumab less than 1 year after ASCT, so these patients were left out of later analyses to avoid confounding by immune reconstitution.

V loses 6 bases of germline sequence and J loses 2 bases, and the interval between the two ends is 10 bases. In the germline V gene, CDR1 corresponds to MNHNS and CDR2 to SASEGT. The CDR3 has 13 amino acids, counting the end cysteine and phenylalanine. Only the CDR3 part of the read is kept: 39 bases, read in frame from the first base. Turning to this clone: Its antigen remains undetermined. Within one base of it there is no much larger clone, and no base qualities were kept.

The Qiagen DNeasy kit was used to extract genomic DNA from unsorted PBMCs and from the negatively selected CD4+ and CD8+ fractions. Amplification of TCR beta CDR3 regions was done by immunoSEQ multiplex PCR with primers that anneal to V and J segments. A synthetic immune receptor repertoire was used to minimize amplification bias, and any remaining bias was removed computationally after sequencing. In the paper's pipeline: Custom Python scripts were used to quantify repertoire diversity as the Shannon entropy index. Unsorted, CD4+ and CD8+ repertoires were analyzed separately, except in combined analyses where CD4+ and CD8+ sequences were merged in silico. Clonal expansion was defined as a frequency increase of at least 2-fold after treatment compared with C1D1, and clones undetected at baseline were assigned a pseudocount of 0.5. Singleton clones were defined as clones with 0 or 1 copy at C1D1, and non-singleton clones were defined as clones with 2 or more copies. Clones expanded in unsorted samples were annotated as CD4+, CD8+ or unknown by matching protein sequences in sorted samples from the same patient. Wilcoxon tests on paired samples were used to test changes in diversity from C1D1 to C4D1. As stored in TCRdb, this immuneACCESS dataset retains in-frame rearrangements with V and J assigned. A fraction of the clones does not appear; measured against another copy, unresolved V genes explain less than half of the discrepancy, and the remainder lacks a known reason. V, J and clone size were drawn from that table, and D and trimming were deduced from the DNA. Present in this sample are roughly 14,000 clones, around 84% of which were seen just once. The ten largest clonotypes hold roughly 25% of the sample.

Explained via the paper, the time point label denotes: cycle 1 day 1 (C1D1), immediately before nivolumab initiation. Relapse after autologous stem cell transplantation had occurred in all trial patients, and cohorts A, B and C were distinguished by prior brentuximab vedotin exposure. A total of about 51 patients with relapsed/refractory classical Hodgkin lymphoma made up the trial cohort, and each patient's best overall response was complete response, partial response or progressive disease. In the multi-cohort phase II CheckMate 205 trial, trial patients received single-agent nivolumab. An independent review committee assessed best overall response using the 2007 International Working Group response criteria. Trial PBMCs were collected immediately before nivolumab initiation (C1D1) and during therapy at cycle 2 day 1 and cycle 4 day 1. Peripheral blood was collected in 8 mL Vacutainer Cell Preparation Tubes, from which PBMCs were isolated by centrifugation and then cryopreserved.

The source of this sequence is a human donor with classical Hodgkin lymphoma. Recombination connected TRBV6-1 to TRBJ1-2; the D gene identity is not certain. The input for sequencing was peripheral blood mononuclear cells (PBMCs), taken at baseline. The DNA sequence is given as TGTGCCAGCAGCTTATCAACGAACTATGGCTACACCTTC. It translates to CASSLSTNYGYTF.